Listed here are 18 T cell receptor beta chains from one sample, sequenced in a study of spatial heterogeneity in lung cancer. Time point here: sample taken at primary tumor resection. TCRdb fed the 5' RACE reads into MiXCR, producing one record per CDR3 protein. The sample holds around 8,000 distinct CDR3 sequences; 6.5% to 9.5% are singletons and the top ten take roughly 44%. This material consisted of PBMCs, taken at surgery. The receptor source for this set is a male donor with early-stage non-small cell lung cancer.

This clonotype was observed a handful of times. The chain combines TRBV5-1 with TRBJ2-7, with 14 bases identical to TRBD2. CDR3 length: 15 amino acids. Per the germline V gene, CDR1 is SGHRS and CDR2 is YFSETQ. V lost 4 bases, J lost 5 bases, and 5 bases stayed unmatched. The CDR3 sequence: CASSAGTSGRDEQYF. In DNA, the CDR3 is TGCGCCAGCAGCGCCGGGACTAGCGGGAGAGACGAGCAGTACTTC.

This clonotype was seen repeatedly, ten times or more. The V and J genes are TRBV19 and TRBJ2-7; D is possibly TRBD1 or TRBD2 (5 bases each). Trimming removed 6 bases from V and 8 bases from J, with 20 bases in between. The CDR3 extends over 14 amino acids. Germline V gene lookup returns CDR1 LNHDA and CDR2 SQIVND (reference sequence). The CDR3 protein is CASRARDGVRKQYF. The CDR3 DNA sequence: TGTGCCAGTAGAGCCCGGGACGGAGTACGCAAGCAGTACTTC.

This clonotype was observed at least ten times. The chain is built from TRBV24-1 and TRBJ2-3; D is undetermined. This CDR3 has 13 amino acids. Trimming pared 3 bases from V and 4 bases from J, leaving 7 bases between. Germline CDR1 KGHDR, CDR2 SFDVKD. This CDR3 is CATSDPSADTQYF. The CDR3 coding sequence is TGTGCCACCAGTGATCCTAGTGCAGATACGCAGTATTTT.

The V gene is TRBV19, the J gene TRBJ1-4; TRBD1 aligns across 7 bases. CDR1 LNHDA and CDR2 SQIVND come from the germline V gene (reference sequence). CDR3 length: 13 amino acids. V gave up 8 bases and J gave up 7 bases; unmatched junction bases: 7. The CDR3 region is CASSTGRVEKLFF. The CDR3 bases are TGTGCCAGTTCGACAGGGAGAGTTGAAAAACTGTTTTTT.

The table lists this clonotype with many counts. The V and J genes are TRBV20-1 and TRBJ1-2; unclear D gene. The CDR3 covers 11 residues. Germline V lookup: CDR1 DFQATT, CDR2 SNEGSKA (reference sequence). V shed 5 bases and J shed 7 bases, with 11 bases lying between them. The CDR3 region is CSADPPGGYTF. CDR3 in DNA: TGCAGTGCTGACCCTCCGGGTGGCTACACCTTC.

The sample holds many counts of this clonotype. The rearrangement joins TRBV6-5 to TRBJ2-3; tentative D call: TRBD2 (6 bases). The CDR3 has 14 amino acids. Trimming stripped 2 bases from V and 1 base from J, with 7 bases between. Germline loops: CDR1 MNHEY, CDR2 SVGAGI. The CDR3: CASSYIAGTDTQYF. CDR3 bases: TGTGCCAGCAGTTACATAGCGGGCACAGATACGCAGTATTTT.

This clonotype was counted only a few times. The chain employs TRBV20-1 and TRBJ2-3; TRBD2 matches at 9 bases. Looked up from germline, CDR1 is DFQATT and CDR2 is SNEGSKA (reference sequence). This CDR3 spans 18 amino acids. The J segment lost 4 bases and the V segment lost 1 base, leaving 15 bases of the junction unmatched. The CDR3 DNA sequence: TGCAGTGCTAGAGCCCCCTGGGGGGCGGGAGGGGGGTCAGATACGCAGTATTTT. It specifies CSARAPWGAGGGSDTQYF.

This clonotype occurred many times. This sequence joins TRBV6-6 and TRBJ2-3, with TRBD1 matching 7 bases. V dropped 7 bases and J dropped 2; count of bases not matched to a gene: 6. Per germline, CDR1 MNHNY and CDR2 SVGAGI (reference sequence). The CDR3 totals 14 residues. The CDR3 protein is CASNKGQNTDTQYF. DNA of the CDR3: TGTGCCAGCAACAAGGGACAGAACACAGATACGCAGTATTTT.

This clonotype was detected only a few times. V usage is TRBV4-2 and J usage is TRBJ2-7, with 7 nucleotides matching TRBD1. This CDR3 has 15 residues. Germline trimming cut 1 base from V and 5 bases from J; bases unmatched to any gene: 8. Germline CDR1 is LGHNA and CDR2 is YNFKEQ. Here the CDR3 reads CASSQARTGKNEQYF. CDR3 bases: TGTGCCAGCAGCCAAGCTCGGACAGGCAAAAACGAGCAGTACTTC.

This chain connects TRBV19 to TRBJ2-7, with D tentatively TRBD1 or TRBD2 (5 bases each). V was shortened by 1 base and J by 6 bases, with 16 bases between the two germline ends. Germline values: CDR1 LNHDA, CDR2 SQIVND (reference sequence). There are 15 residues in the CDR3. CDR3 sequence (DNA): TGTGCCAGTAGTATAGGGACATCCCAAACTAGCGAGCAGTACTTC. Its translation: CASSIGTSQTSEQYF.

By its share, this clonotype is medium-sized (0.01 to 0.1%). The chain has TRBV6-6 and TRBJ2-7; 12 positions match TRBD1. Trimming cost V 4 bases and J 6 bases; bases outside gene matches: 10. Germline values: CDR1 MNHNY, CDR2 SVGAGI (reference sequence). The CDR3 length is 16 residues. Written as DNA, the CDR3 is TGTGCCAGCAGTTCTAGAAGGGGACAGGGGGCGTTCGAGCAGTACTTC. Translating it yields CASSSRRGQGAFEQYF.

This clonotype has at least ten counts. This chain uses TRBV3-1 with TRBJ1-2; D uncertain. V lost 4 bases and J 6 bases, leaving 9 bases between the germline ends. Germline V lookup: CDR1 LGHDT, CDR2 YNNKEL (reference sequence). This CDR3 is 12 amino acids long. CDR3 nucleotides: TGTGCCAGCAGCCCCGGGTCTGATGGCTACACCTTC. Amino acids: CASSPGSDGYTF. Combining the CDR3 with reference TRBV3-1 and TRBJ1-2 gives the whole variable domain DTAVSQTPKYLVTQMGNDKSIKCEQNLGHDTMYWYKQDSKKFLKIMFSYNNKELIINETVPNRFSPKSPDKAHLNLHINSLELGDSAVYFCASSPGSDGYTFGSGTRLTVV.

This clonotype has just a few counts. The CDR3 region has the DNA TGTGCTAGTTCCCAGGGAGGGAACTCCTACGAGCAGTACTTC. Protein product: CASSQGGNSYEQYF. This chain connects TRBV12-5 to TRBJ2-7, with 7 bases that match TRBD2. The germline V gene encodes CDR1 LGHNT and CDR2 FRNRAP. The V segment lost 8 bases and the J segment 0 bases; nucleotides outside the gene matches: 7. The CDR3 is 14 residues long.

This clonotype was seen ten or more times. This chain connects TRBV2 to TRBJ2-7; 8 bases fit TRBD1. Per germline, CDR1 SNHLY and CDR2 FYNNEI. The CDR3 length is 15 residues. J was trimmed by 2 bases and V by 8 bases; bases with no gene match: 11. The CDR3 nucleotides read TGTGCCAGCGGGATTCCGGGACAGGCAGCCTACGAGCAGTACTTC. Its translation: CASGIPGQAAYEQYF.

There are many counts of this clonotype. The CDR3 nucleotides read TGTGCCAGCAGTTTAGAGGGTTCCGGGGAGCTGTTTTTT. Translating gives CASSLEGSGELFF. The chain couples TRBV12-3 or TRBV12-4 to TRBJ2-2, with D hard to call. V was trimmed by 1 base and J by 6 bases, leaving 6 bases between them. The CDR3 loop spans 13 amino acids.

By frequency in the sample, this clonotype is medium-sized (0.01 to 0.1%). The CDR3 nucleotides are TGCAGTGCTAGGCCCAAACAAAGGGGCTACGAGCAGTACTTC. Protein product: CSARPKQRGYEQYF. The chain recombines TRBV20-1 with TRBJ2-7; D perhaps matches TRBD1 (5 bases). This CDR3 is 14 amino acids long. CDR1 DFQATT and CDR2 SNEGSKA come from the germline V gene (reference sequence). Trimming cost V 3 bases and J 3 bases, with 15 bases left between them.

V usage is TRBV7-2 and J usage is TRBJ2-7; 9 bases agree with TRBD2. The ends lost 5 bases at V and 4 bases at J; junction bases unmatched: 6. Germline lookup yields CDR1 SGHTA and CDR2 FQGNSA. CDR3 length: 14 amino acids. The CDR3, as DNA: TGTGCCAGCAGCCCCTCGGCGGGGGGGTACGAGCAGTACTTC. Translated, it gives CASSPSAGGYEQYF.

A few counts support this clonotype. The J gene is TRBJ2-5, the V gene TRBV2, with D possibly being TRBD1 or TRBD2 (5 bases each). V was pared by 3 bases and J by 4 bases, with 15 bases between. CDR3 length equals 15 residues. Germline V CDR1 and CDR2: SNHLY, FYNNEI. CDR3 nucleotides: TGTGCCAGCAGTGATTTTGGCCAGAGGGGAGAGACCCAGTACTTC. Its protein is CASSDFGQRGETQYF.